The 20 T cell receptor beta chains reported below all come from one sample, sequenced in a study of CD8+ T cells in alopecia areata. Extraction of RNA preceded its reverse transcription into cDNA, which served as the sequencing template. Data came from immunoSEQ multiplex PCR; TCRdb stores just in-frame clones and leaves some out. The data contain around 140,000 clones, 40% to 55% of them singletons. The specimen was CD4+ T cells sorted from blood, collected at week 0. The source is a human donor with alopecia areata.

V and J are TRBV11-2 and TRBJ2-2; maybe TRBD1 (6 bases). CDR3 length: 15 amino acids. The V end was cut by 5 bases, the J end by 5 bases, with 15 bases between. From germline, CDR1 is SGHAT and CDR2 FQNNGV. In DNA form, the CDR3 reads TGTGCCAGCAGCCAAGAGACAGGTTATACCGGGGAGCTGTTTTTT. It translates to CASSQETGYTGELFF. The full variable domain, with the rest looked up from reference TRBV11-2 and TRBJ2-2, is EAGVAQSPRYKIIEKRQSVAFWCNPISGHATLYWYQQILGQGPKLLIQFQNNGVVDDSQLPKDRFSAERLKGVDSTLKIQPAKLEDSAVYLCASSQETGYTGELFFGEGSRLTVL.

The chain uses TRBV18 and TRBJ2-3; unclear D gene. Germline V gene sequence: CDR1 KGHSH, CDR2 LQKENI. The CDR3 extends over 12 amino acids. V was clipped by 3 bases and J by 5 bases, with 6 bases between them. The DNA of the CDR3 is TGTGCCAGCTCACCGTCAGTAGATACGCAGTATTTT. Translated: CASSPSVDTQYF.

The gene calls are TRBV15 and TRBJ2-5; unclear D gene. Germline CDR1 is LNHNV and CDR2 is YYDKDF (reference sequence). The CDR3 totals 12 residues. The ends were cut back, 2 bases at V and 3 bases at J, with 4 bases in the middle. The CDR3 coding sequence is TGTGCCACCAGCAGACCCGAAGAGACCCAGTACTTC. This encodes CATSRPEETQYF.

J is TRBJ1-5 and V is TRBV29-1; no firm D call. Trimming took 3 bases from V and 0 from J, leaving 6 bases between them. Germline CDR1 SQVTM, CDR2 ANQGSEA. The CDR3 spans 13 residues. The CDR3 spells CSVEVGSNQPQHF. The CDR3 nucleotides are TGCAGCGTTGAGGTCGGTAGCAATCAGCCCCAGCATTTT.

The rearrangement joins TRBV29-1 to TRBJ1-2; D ambiguous. V was trimmed by 6 bases and J by 3 bases, leaving 11 bases between them. Germline V gene sequence: CDR1 SQVTM, CDR2 ANQGSEA. The CDR3 contains 12 residues. The CDR3 bases are TGCAGCGTGGGAGAACAGTACTATGGCTACACCTTC. Translation: CSVGEQYYGYTF. The full variable domain, in which reference TRBV29-1 and TRBJ1-2 provide the parts outside the CDR3, is SAVISQKPSRDICQRGTSLTIQCQVDSQVTMMFWYRQQPGQSLTLIATANQGSEATYESGFVIDKFPISRPNLTFSTLTVSNMSPEDSSIYLCSVGEQYYGYTFGSGTRLTVV.

The chain couples TRBV30 to TRBJ2-2; D is possibly TRBD2 (5 bases). Germline V gene sequence: CDR1 GTSNPN, CDR2 SVGIG (reference sequence). The length of the CDR3 is 13 residues. The V end lost 1 base, the J end lost 5 bases, and 8 bases lay between the germline ends. This chain's CDR3 is CAWSGTWTGELFF. The DNA of the CDR3 is TGTGCCTGGAGTGGGACTTGGACCGGGGAGCTGTTTTTT.

This clone has a handful of counts. The V and J genes are TRBV20-1 and TRBJ2-3; D unresolved. This CDR3 region has 11 residues. The V and J ends lost 6 bases and 6 bases respectively, with 10 bases between them. Germline loops: CDR1 DFQATT, CDR2 SNEGSKA (reference sequence). CDR3 bases: TGCAGTGCGGGAAGGCTCGATACGCAGTATTTT. Encoded protein: CSAGRLDTQYF.

This sequence joins TRBV30 and TRBJ1-5; D ambiguous. The length of the CDR3 is 13 residues. Trimming left V 5 bases short and J 2 bases short, with 10 bases between. The germline CDR1 and CDR2 sequences are GTSNPN and SVGIG (reference sequence). This chain's CDR3 is CAWAGSGNQPQHF. The CDR3 coding sequence is TGTGCCTGGGCGGGGAGCGGCAATCAGCCCCAGCATTTT.

The genes are TRBV29-1 and TRBJ2-1, with TRBD2 identical over 10 bases. V lost 7 bases and J lost 6; bases outside the gene matches: 6. The CDR3 runs to 13 residues. Per the germline V gene, CDR1 is SQVTM and CDR2 is ANQGSEA. This CDR3 reads CSAGRTSGNEQFF. CDR3 nucleotides: TGCAGCGCCGGTAGGACTAGCGGCAATGAGCAGTTCTTC.

This clone was seen repeatedly, ten times or more. This chain connects TRBV5-4 to TRBJ2-1, with 9 bases matching TRBD1. With 0 bases clipped from V and 0 bases from J, the junction kept 1 base outside the gene matches. CDR3 length: 16 residues. Per germline, CDR1 SGHNT and CDR2 YYREEE (reference sequence). CDR3 region: CASSLGTGVSYNEQFF. The CDR3, as DNA: TGTGCCAGCAGCTTGGGGACAGGGGTCTCCTACAATGAGCAGTTCTTC.

This rearrangement joins TRBV29-1 to TRBJ2-3; D is perhaps TRBD2 (6 bases). The CDR3 runs 15 residues. Germline lookup yields CDR1 SQVTM and CDR2 ANQGSEA. Deletions cut 1 base from V and 6 bases from J, with 17 bases between. This chain's CDR3 is CSVEVGGALVDTQYF. Here the CDR3 DNA reads TGCAGCGTTGAAGTTGGAGGGGCGTTGGTCGATACGCAGTATTTT.

This clone turned up a few times. This chain links TRBV4-2 with TRBJ1-2; D gene ambiguous. In germline, CDR1 is LGHNA, CDR2 YNFKEQ. The CDR3 sequence is 14 residues long. V gave up 2 bases and J gave up 9 bases, with 16 bases separating them. CDR3 region: CASSQRPGFTSYTF. CDR3 DNA sequence: TGTGCCAGCAGCCAACGGCCGGGATTTACTAGCTACACCTTC.

There are a few counts of this clone. The chain is built from TRBV9 and TRBJ1-2, with D possibly being TRBD1 (6 bases). CDR1 and CDR2 (germline): SGDLS, YYNGEE. V was clipped by 4 bases and J by 7 bases, with 17 bases between them. The CDR3 sequence is 14 residues long. As DNA, the CDR3 is TGTGCCAGCAGCCTCCACCGGACAGTACCTGGCTACACCTTC. It is translated as CASSLHRTVPGYTF.

V is TRBV29-1 and J is TRBJ2-2; D is unclear. The CDR3 loop spans 11 amino acids. V was clipped by 1 base and J by 5 bases, with 2 bases between them. CDR1 SQVTM and CDR2 ANQGSEA come from the germline V gene. Written as DNA, the CDR3 is TGCAGCGTTGAAGGTACCGGGGAGCTGTTTTTT. This gives the protein CSVEGTGELFF.

The J gene is TRBJ1-2, the V gene TRBV30; 8 positions match TRBD1. Germline CDR1 GTSNPN, CDR2 SVGIG (reference sequence). The CDR3 contains 12 residues. After removal of 5 bases from V and 7 bases from J, the junction contained 6 bases not matched to a gene. The CDR3 spells CAWGQGAPGYTF. CDR3 DNA sequence: TGTGCCTGGGGACAGGGAGCACCTGGCTACACCTTC. The variable domain in full, completed from reference TRBV30 and TRBJ1-2, reads SQTIHQWPATLVQPVGSPLSLECTVEGTSNPNLYWYRQAAGRGLQLLFYSVGIGQISSEVPQNLSASRPQDRQFILSSKKLLLSDSGFYLCAWGQGAPGYTFGSGTRLTVV.

The chain combines TRBV2 with TRBJ1-5, with D possibly being TRBD1 (5 bases). This CDR3 contains 13 residues. V was pared by 7 bases and J by 8 bases, with 15 bases between. CDR1 is SNHLY, CDR2 FYNNEI, per germline. CDR3 nucleotide sequence: TGTGCCAGCAACGAGGGGCGGTTCGAGCCCCAGCATTTT. Protein sequence: CASNEGRFEPQHF.

Only one count was recorded for this clone. The rearrangement joins TRBV7-9 to TRBJ2-6; 9 positions match TRBD1. The V segment lost 10 bases and the J segment 2 bases; nucleotides outside the gene matches: 9. Germline-derived CDR1 and CDR2 are SEHNR and FQNEAQ (reference sequence). The CDR3 runs to 16 residues. The CDR3 here is CATQKQGATGANVLTF. The CDR3 region has the DNA TGTGCCACTCAAAAACAGGGGGCAACTGGGGCCAACGTCCTGACTTTC.

The V call is TRBV5-1, the J call TRBJ2-3, with a possible D match to TRBD2 (5 bases). Looked up from germline, CDR1 is SGHRS and CDR2 is YFSETQ. CDR3 length: 14 residues. Trimming took 1 base from V and 3 from J, leaving 9 bases between them. The CDR3 coding sequence is TGCGCCAGCAGCTTGCCTAGCAATACAGATACGCAGTATTTT. Translation gives CASSLPSNTDTQYF.

The V and J genes are TRBV7-9 and TRBJ2-1; TRBD1 aligns across 9 bases. CDR1 is SEHNR and CDR2 is FQNEAQ in the germline V gene (reference sequence). After removal of 2 bases from V and 9 bases from J, the junction contained 8 bases not matched to a gene. This CDR3 is built from 15 residues. CDR3 nucleotides: TGTGCCAGCAGCTTATTGGACAGGGGTAAGAGTGAGCAGTTCTTC. Its translation: CASSLLDRGKSEQFF.

This clone appeared many times. The V and J genes are TRBV19 and TRBJ2-6; unclear D gene. CDR3 length: 16 amino acids. V was clipped by 4 bases and J by 0 bases, with 10 bases between them. Germline-derived CDR1 and CDR2 are LNHDA and SQIVND (reference sequence). The CDR3 here is CASSKQANSGANVLTF. DNA for the CDR3: TGTGCCAGTAGTAAGCAGGCGAACTCTGGGGCCAACGTCCTGACTTTC.